The 31 T cell receptor beta chains reported below all come from one sample, sequenced in a study of tumor-infiltrating lymphocytes in localized non-small cell lung cancer. Assay: immunoSEQ multiplex PCR; the TCRdb copy retains only in-frame clones and omits some. The data contain around 12,000 clones, 70% to 90% of them singletons. The source material was uninvolved lung tissue not adjacent to the tumor. These receptor sequences come from a human donor with non-small cell lung cancer.

J is TRBJ2-7 and V is TRBV7-2; TRBD2 is a possible D gene (7 bases). The CDR3 totals 15 residues. Trimming stripped 2 bases from V and 2 bases from J, with 13 bases between. Germline lookup yields CDR1 SGHTA and CDR2 FQGNSA. The DNA of the CDR3 is TGTGCCAGCAGCTTAAGGGGCGGGGGCCCCTACGAGCAGTACTTC. As protein: CASSLRGGGPYEQYF.

The CDR3 coding sequence is TGTGCCAGCTCACCTACGGGACAGGACCTGGGGACCCAGTACTTC. Encoded protein: CASSPTGQDLGTQYF. The chain joins TRBV18 to TRBJ2-5, with 8 bases identical to TRBD1. The CDR3 is made up of 15 amino acids. Germline V gene data show CDR1 as KGHSH and CDR2 as LQKENI. V gave up 3 bases and J gave up 7 bases; unmatched junction bases: 10.

V is TRBV6-4 and J is TRBJ1-5, with 11 bases matching TRBD1. After removal of 6 bases from V and 8 bases from J, the junction contained 9 bases not matched to a gene. The germline V gene encodes CDR1 MRHNA and CDR2 SNTAGT. The CDR3 length is 15 residues. The CDR3 region has the DNA TGTGCCAGCAGCGGGACAGGGGGAGATAACGAGCCCCAGCATTTT. Translation: CASSGTGGDNEPQHF.

The chain carries TRBV18 and TRBJ2-5; D not certain. The germline V gene encodes CDR1 KGHSH and CDR2 LQKENI. The germline V and J ends were trimmed by 5 bases and 3 bases, with 10 bases remaining between them. This CDR3 is 13 amino acids long. The CDR3 spells CASSGREEETQYF. The CDR3 coding sequence is TGTGCCAGCTCAGGACGAGAAGAAGAGACCCAGTACTTC.

The J gene is TRBJ1-2, the V gene TRBV5-1; maybe TRBD1 (6 bases). The CDR3 has 13 residues. V lost 4 bases, J lost 7 bases, and 14 bases lay in between. In germline, CDR1 is SGHRS, CDR2 YFSETQ. The CDR3 protein is CASSRGAEGGYTF. CDR3 DNA sequence: TGCGCCAGCAGCAGGGGGGCAGAGGGTGGCTACACCTTC.

The V gene is TRBV6-1, the J gene TRBJ2-2; perhaps D is TRBD1 or TRBD2 (6 bases each). Trimming pared 2 bases from V and 2 bases from J, leaving 12 bases between. Germline V gene data show CDR1 as MNHNS and CDR2 as SASEGT. The CDR3 runs to 16 residues. The chain's CDR3 is CASSELTGANTGELFF. CDR3 DNA: TGTGCCAGCAGTGAACTCACGGGGGCCAACACCGGGGAGCTGTTTTTT.

The chain is built from TRBV28 and TRBJ2-7; D remains ambiguous. V was trimmed by 5 bases and J by 11 bases, leaving 16 bases between them. CDR3 size: 12 residues. The germline V gene has CDR1 MDHEN and CDR2 SYDVKM. Written as DNA, the CDR3 is TGTGCCAGCAGTCGACTCTCGAGAAGGGAGTACTTC. Its protein product is CASSRLSRREYF.

The rearrangement links TRBV30 to TRBJ1-5; TRBD1 might be the D (5 bases). Trimming took off 1 base at V and 2 bases at J, with 21 bases between the two ends. Germline assignment: CDR1 GTSNPN and CDR2 SVGIG (reference sequence). This CDR3 region has 18 residues. The chain's CDR3 is CAWSAYAGTMGGNQPQHF. In DNA, the CDR3 is TGTGCCTGGAGTGCCTACGCCGGGACGATGGGTGGCAATCAGCCCCAGCATTTT. The full variable domain, completed using reference TRBV30 and TRBJ1-5, is SQTIHQWPATLVQPVGSPLSLECTVEGTSNPNLYWYRQAAGRGLQLLFYSVGIGQISSEVPQNLSASRPQDRQFILSSKKLLLSDSGFYLCAWSAYAGTMGGNQPQHFGDGTRLSIL.

The CDR3 here is CASSLVYSGGADTQYF. The CDR3 nucleotides read TGTGCCAGCAGCTTAGTTTATAGCGGGGGGGCGGATACGCAGTATTTT. The rearrangement uses TRBV7-2 and TRBJ2-3; 11 bases are shared with TRBD2. The CDR3 is made up of 16 amino acids. CDR1 and CDR2 from the germline V gene are SGHTA and FQGNSA. Trimming removed 1 base from V and 6 bases from J; junction bases left unmatched: 6.

The chain employs TRBV6-5 and TRBJ1-1, with 7 nucleotides matching TRBD1. Germline loops: CDR1 MNHEY, CDR2 SVGAGI. After removal of 0 bases from V and 0 bases from J, the junction contained 4 bases not matched to a gene. The CDR3 loop spans 16 amino acids. The CDR3 loop is CASSYSTGWVNTEAFF. The CDR3 bases are TGTGCCAGCAGTTACTCGACAGGGTGGGTGAACACTGAAGCTTTCTTT.

The chain is built from TRBV28 and TRBJ2-5, with D possibly being TRBD1 (6 bases). The ends were cut back, 4 bases at V and 2 bases at J, with 20 bases in the middle. The CDR3 covers 17 residues. Germline V lookup: CDR1 MDHEN, CDR2 SYDVKM. As DNA, the CDR3 is TGTGCCAGCAGTTCGTACGAGTACCGGACAGATCAAGAGACCCAGTACTTC. Protein: CASSSYEYRTDQETQYF.

This clone showed up just once. This chain joins TRBV6-5 and TRBJ2-3; 10 nucleotides match TRBD1. The CDR3 runs 13 residues. The ends lost 7 bases at V and 5 bases at J; junction bases unmatched: 3. Germline V lookup: CDR1 MNHEY, CDR2 SVGAGI. CDR3 coding DNA: TGTGCCAGCATGGACAGGGGGAGAGATACGCAGTATTTT. This sequence encodes CASMDRGRDTQYF.

This clone was observed once. This chain connects TRBV19 to TRBJ1-1; D remains ambiguous. Trimming took 5 bases from V and 0 from J, leaving 7 bases between them. This CDR3 is 13 amino acids long. Germline CDR1 reads LNHDA; CDR2 reads SQIVND (reference sequence). The CDR3 protein is CASSQRMNTEAFF. The CDR3 DNA follows: TGTGCCAGTAGTCAACGAATGAACACTGAAGCTTTCTTT.

The V and J genes are TRBV7-9 and TRBJ2-2; D is possibly TRBD2 (5 bases). Germline CDR1 reads SEHNR; CDR2 reads FQNEAQ (reference sequence). V lost 4 bases and J lost 4, with 19 bases in between. This CDR3 region has 17 residues. The CDR3 here is CASSSVRDSGVTGELFF. CDR3 nucleotide sequence: TGTGCCAGCAGCTCAGTTCGGGATAGTGGGGTCACCGGGGAGCTGTTTTTT.

The V and J genes are TRBV5-1 and TRBJ1-3; 7 nucleotides align to TRBD1. The CDR3 has 16 amino acids. The germline gives CDR1 SGHRS, CDR2 YFSETQ. J lost 3 bases, V lost 0 bases, and 6 bases had no gene match. The CDR3 DNA follows: TGCGCCAGCAGCTTGGAAGGGGGCGCGGGTGGAAACACCATATATTTT. This sequence encodes CASSLEGGAGGNTIYF. The full variable domain, completed using reference TRBV5-1 and TRBJ1-3, is KAGVTQTPRYLIKTRGQQVTLSCSPISGHRSVSWYQQTPGQGLQFLFEYFSETQRNKGNFPGRFSGRQFSNSRSEMNVSTLELGDSALYLCASSLEGGAGGNTIYFGEGSWLTVV.

This chain uses TRBV6-6 with TRBJ2-7; D may be TRBD1 (6 bases). The CDR3 totals 12 residues. Germline V gene lookup returns CDR1 MNHNY and CDR2 SVGAGI (reference sequence). Trimming cost V 4 bases and J 5 bases, with 9 bases left between them. For the CDR3, the DNA is TGTGCCAGCAGTTCGACAGGACACGAGCAGTACTTC. It codes for CASSSTGHEQYF.

The chain uses TRBV10-3 and TRBJ2-2; 10 bases line up with TRBD2. From germline, CDR1 is ENHRY and CDR2 SYGVKD. Unmatched junction bases numbered 4, after V lost 5 bases and J lost 4 bases. The CDR3 is made up of 15 amino acids. The CDR3 here is CAISLTSGRTGELFF. The CDR3 bases are TGTGCCATCAGTTTGACTAGCGGGCGCACCGGGGAGCTGTTTTTT.

The chain uses TRBV30 and TRBJ1-5; TRBD1 might be the D (5 bases). This CDR3 contains 14 residues. Germline V CDR1 and CDR2: GTSNPN, SVGIG (reference sequence). V lost 3 bases to trimming and J lost 4 bases, with 13 bases between them. CDR3: CAWSTGQGNQPQHF. CDR3 bases: TGTGCCTGGAGCACGGGCCAGGGAAATCAGCCCCAGCATTTT. Complete variable domain (other parts from reference TRBV30 and TRBJ1-5): SQTIHQWPATLVQPVGSPLSLECTVEGTSNPNLYWYRQAAGRGLQLLFYSVGIGQISSEVPQNLSASRPQDRQFILSSKKLLLSDSGFYLCAWSTGQGNQPQHFGDGTRLSIL.

The sample holds a few counts of this clone. Additional DNA sequences in this sample encode the identical CDR3. This chain connects TRBV5-6 to TRBJ2-5, with unresolved D. The CDR3 runs 11 residues. The V gene lost 4 bases and the J gene lost 5 bases, with 6 bases spanning the gap. In germline, CDR1 is SGHDT, CDR2 YYEEEE. Written as DNA, the CDR3 is TGTGCCAGCAGCGTAGGGGAGACCCAGTACTTC. Translating it yields CASSVGETQYF.

The chain recombines TRBV6-1 with TRBJ1-1, with D hard to call. In germline, CDR1 is MNHNS, CDR2 SASEGT. The V end lost 8 bases, the J end lost 6 bases, and 16 bases lay between the germline ends. CDR3 length: 13 residues. The CDR3 spells CASRRELMAEAFF. Here the CDR3 DNA reads TGTGCCAGCCGGCGGGAGCTGATGGCTGAAGCTTTCTTT.

The chain couples TRBV2 to TRBJ2-5; D might be TRBD1 or TRBD2, each matching 5 bases. The CDR3 is made up of 16 amino acids. V shed 1 base and J shed 5 bases, with 17 bases lying between them. Germline lookup yields CDR1 SNHLY and CDR2 FYNNEI. This CDR3 is CASSEEVGIEGETQYF. CDR3 DNA: TGTGCCAGCAGTGAAGAAGTAGGGATCGAGGGGGAGACCCAGTACTTC. Full variable domain (missing parts from reference TRBV2 and TRBJ2-5): EPEVTQTPSHQVTQMGQEVILRCVPISNHLYFYWYRQILGQKVEFLVSFYNNEISEKSEIFDDQFSVERPDGSNFTLKIRSTKLEDSAMYFCASSEEVGIEGETQYFGPGTRLLVL.

The chain combines TRBV5-1 with TRBJ2-7; 8 bases line up with TRBD1. The CDR3 loop spans 13 amino acids. V trimming: 3 bases; J trimming: 3 bases; junction bases outside the gene matches: 2. The germline V gene has CDR1 SGHRS and CDR2 YFSETQ. CDR3 sequence (DNA): TGCGCCAGCAGCTCGACAGGGGTCTACGAGCAGTACTTC. This sequence encodes CASSSTGVYEQYF.

CDR3 region: CASSWHGTENTEAFF. CDR3 bases: TGTGCCAGCAGTTGGCACGGGACGGAGAACACTGAAGCTTTCTTT. The rearrangement links TRBV6-5 to TRBJ1-1; possibly TRBD1 for D (5 bases). Germline CDR1 and CDR2: MNHEY and SVGAGI. This CDR3 comprises 15 residues. Trimming stripped 4 bases from V and 1 base from J, with 13 bases between.

This clone has only one observation. The chain carries TRBV5-1 and TRBJ2-7; TRBD1 matches 11 bases. The CDR3 length is 15 residues. Germline V gene sequence: CDR1 SGHRS, CDR2 YFSETQ. Trimming removed 0 bases from V and 7 bases from J; junction bases left unmatched: 6. This chain's CDR3 is CASSLAAGTGGEQYF. The CDR3 nucleotides read TGCGCCAGCAGCTTGGCTGCTGGGACAGGGGGAGAGCAGTACTTC.

The rearrangement uses TRBV5-1 and TRBJ1-3; D is unclear. The CDR3 loop spans 17 amino acids. CDR1 and CDR2 from the germline V gene are SGHRS and YFSETQ. Trimming took 2 bases from V and 0 from J, leaving 15 bases between them. The CDR3 reads CASSLEERGYSGNTIYF. For the CDR3, the DNA is TGCGCCAGCAGCTTAGAAGAGCGGGGTTACTCTGGAAACACCATATATTTT.

The chain is built from TRBV29-1 and TRBJ1-3; possible D gene TRBD1, 5 bases. CDR3 size: 13 residues. The V end lost 6 bases, the J end lost 1 base, and 10 bases lay between the germline ends. The germline gives CDR1 SQVTM, CDR2 ANQGSEA. The CDR3 nucleotides are TGCAGCGTAACGCGGGGGTCTGGAAACACCATATATTTT. Encoded protein: CSVTRGSGNTIYF.

The CDR3 reads CASSGLSVNQPQHF. The CDR3 DNA is TGTGCCAGCAGTGGGTTGAGCGTCAATCAGCCCCAGCATTTT. This chain uses TRBV2 with TRBJ1-5; D gene uncertain. The CDR3 spans 14 residues. CDR1 and CDR2 from the germline V gene are SNHLY and FYNNEI. Trimming removed 4 bases from V and 3 bases from J, with 10 bases in between. The full variable domain, in which reference TRBV2 and TRBJ1-5 provide the parts outside the CDR3, is EPEVTQTPSHQVTQMGQEVILRCVPISNHLYFYWYRQILGQKVEFLVSFYNNEISEKSEIFDDQFSVERPDGSNFTLKIRSTKLEDSAMYFCASSGLSVNQPQHFGDGTRLSIL.

The V and J genes are TRBV10-1 and TRBJ2-5, with 12 bases that match TRBD1. The V and J ends lost 8 bases and 5 bases, in that order; junction bases with no gene match: 9. Germline V CDR1 and CDR2: WNHNN, SYGVQD (reference sequence). The CDR3 runs 15 residues. The CDR3: CASGSGTGGAETQYF. The CDR3 DNA is TGCGCCAGCGGATCCGGGACAGGGGGCGCGGAGACCCAGTACTTC.

The chain joins TRBV28 to TRBJ1-5; D remains unclear. The CDR3 is 12 amino acids. The ends were cut back, 2 bases at V and 8 bases at J, with 7 bases in the middle. The germline gives CDR1 MDHEN, CDR2 SYDVKM. The CDR3 nucleotides read TGTGCCAGCAGTTTAGGAGGGAAGCCCCAGCATTTT. The encoded protein is CASSLGGKPQHF.

This chain links TRBV2 with TRBJ2-3, with D possibly matching TRBD2 (6 bases). V gave up 10 bases and J gave up 1 base, with 12 bases separating them. The CDR3 has 13 residues. The germline V gene encodes CDR1 SNHLY and CDR2 FYNNEI. CDR3 in amino acids: CATETRGTDTQYF. CDR3 DNA sequence: TGTGCCACAGAGACTAGGGGCACAGATACGCAGTATTTT.

The chain joins TRBV6-5 to TRBJ2-5, with 9 nucleotides matching TRBD2. V lost 4 bases to trimming and J lost 1 base; unmatched junction nucleotides: 7. CDR3 length: 16 amino acids. Germline CDR1 is MNHEY and CDR2 is SVGAGI. The CDR3 sequence: CASSSSAGLAQETQYF. The CDR3 DNA sequence: TGTGCCAGCAGTTCTAGCGCGGGACTAGCCCAAGAGACCCAGTACTTC.